This TCR beta chain was sequenced in a study of technical replicates of blood from a few donors. Profiling relied on immunoSEQ multiplex PCR, and the TCRdb table lists in-frame clones only, not all of them. The table lists tens of thousands of clones, 92% of them singletons. CDR1 and CDR2 from the germline V gene are SGHDN and FVKESK. This CDR3 is built from 13 residues. V gave up 5 bases and J gave up 4 bases, with 8 bases separating them. This receptor was obtained from a human donor in good health. The sample was T cells isolated from PBMCs. The V and J genes are TRBV14 and TRBJ1-4; D is ambiguous. CDR3 DNA sequence: TGTGCCAGCAGCGGGCTGTTTAATGAAAAACTGTTTTTT. Protein: CASSGLFNEKLFF.